These 17 T cell receptor beta chains were all obtained from the same sample, sequenced in a study of Graves' ophthalmopathy and Graves' hyperthyroidism. Investigators amplified TCR beta CDR3 regions from RNA transcripts. HTBI-primed RT-PCR formed the first round, and a multiplex PCR formed the second. Each CDR3 protein is one row after TCRdb ran MiXCR on the multiplex PCR reads. Of about 660,000 distinct CDR3 sequences listed, over 40% are singletons. The sample was peripheral blood. The origin of the receptors is an adult man with Graves' ophthalmopathy.

The J gene is TRBJ2-7, the V gene TRBV30; 7 bases are a match to TRBD1. In germline, CDR1 is GTSNPN, CDR2 SVGIG (reference sequence). This CDR3 is built from 13 residues. J gave up 4 bases and V 2 bases, and 5 bases lay outside the gene matches. The CDR3 DNA reads as TGTGCCTGGAGTAGGGGACAGATATACGAGCAGTACTTC. Its translation: CAWSRGQIYEQYF.

In this sample, this clonotype turned up many times. This chain links TRBV10-2 with TRBJ2-5, with a weak D call TRBD2 (6 bases). The germline V gene has CDR1 WSHSY and CDR2 SAAADI. The CDR3 is 14 residues long. V lost 3 bases and J lost 4, with 12 bases in between. The CDR3, as DNA: TGCGCCAGCAGTGACGTATGGGGAGGAGAGACCCAGTACTTC. This sequence encodes CASSDVWGGETQYF.

This clonotype was detected many times. The CDR3 loop is CASSLGQANSPLHF. CDR3 bases: TGCGCCAGCAGCTTGGGACAGGCAAATTCACCCCTCCACTTT. The chain is built from TRBV5-1 and TRBJ1-6; maybe TRBD1 (6 bases). Looked up from germline, CDR1 is SGHRS and CDR2 is YFSETQ. With 0 bases removed from V and 7 bases from J, the gap between germline ends came to 8 bases. This CDR3 is built from 14 residues.

CDR3 sequence: CASSVAWSTGELFF. CDR3 nucleotides: TGTGCCAGCAGCGTAGCTTGGAGTACCGGGGAGCTGTTTTTT. The chain uses TRBV9 and TRBJ2-2, with D uncertain. In germline, CDR1 is SGDLS, CDR2 YYNGEE. This CDR3 has 14 amino acids. The V and J ends lost 0 bases and 5 bases respectively, with 8 bases between them.

V usage is TRBV25-1 and J usage is TRBJ2-7; 8 bases agree with TRBD1. Germline-derived CDR1 and CDR2 are MGHDK and SYGVNS. The CDR3 runs 15 residues. The V segment lost 6 bases and the J segment 2 bases; nucleotides outside the gene matches: 9. The CDR3, as DNA: TGTGCCAGCAGCTGGGCAGGGGGCGGCGCCTACGAGCAGTACTTC. This encodes CASSWAGGGAYEQYF.

A note on this clonotype: One end of the junction is discordant with germline, which a read error may explain. The genes are TRBV2 and TRBJ1-1; unclear D gene. Germline CDR1 reads SNHLY; CDR2 reads FYNNEI. The CDR3 consists of 13 residues. For the CDR3, the DNA is TGTATCGGGAGCGGCAGAGGCAGAACTGCAGCTTTCTTT. Translated: CIGSGRGRTAAFF.

This clonotype occurred a few times. The chain has TRBV25-1 and TRBJ1-2; possible D gene TRBD1, 6 bases. The CDR3 is made up of 13 amino acids. CDR1 is MGHDK, CDR2 SYGVNS, per germline. Trimming shortened V by 8 bases and J by 7 bases, and 17 bases separated the two germline ends. The DNA for the CDR3 is TGTGCCAGCGCCGATGGGGGCCTTCGTGGCTACACCTTC. Translated: CASADGGLRGYTF.

This clonotype was counted ten times or more. V gene TRBV19 combines with J gene TRBJ1-5; 7 positions agree with TRBD1. V was pared by 6 bases and J by 7 bases, with 9 bases of the junction left unmatched. The V gene's germline CDR1 is LNHDA and CDR2 SQIVND (reference sequence). The CDR3 totals 14 residues. CDR3 residues: CASRSRGGVQPQHF. In DNA, the CDR3 is TGTGCCAGTAGATCCAGGGGGGGCGTCCAGCCCCAGCATTTT.

The chain links TRBV20-1 to TRBJ1-3, with 8 bases lining up with TRBD1. Looked up from germline, CDR1 is DFQATT and CDR2 is SNEGSKA (reference sequence). This CDR3 is built from 17 residues. Trimming took 2 bases from V and 2 from J; bases not matched to a gene: 11. The CDR3 loop reads CSARPGDTTGAGNTIYF. CDR3 in DNA: TGCAGTGCTAGACCTGGGGACACGACAGGGGCTGGAAACACCATATATTTT.

This clonotype was seen many times. This chain connects TRBV2 to TRBJ2-7; D remains ambiguous. The V gene lost 4 bases and the J gene lost 1 base, with 17 bases spanning the gap. This CDR3 is 16 amino acids long. The germline V gene encodes CDR1 SNHLY and CDR2 FYNNEI. The CDR3 DNA reads TGTGCCAGCAGTGTCAGTCCTAGAGACCTGTCCTACGAGCAGTACTTC. Its translation is CASSVSPRDLSYEQYF. The full variable domain, in which reference TRBV2 and TRBJ2-7 provide the parts outside the CDR3, is EPEVTQTPSHQVTQMGQEVILRCVPISNHLYFYWYRQILGQKVEFLVSFYNNEISEKSEIFDDQFSVERPDGSNFTLKIRSTKLEDSAMYFCASSVSPRDLSYEQYFGPGTRLTVT.

This clonotype was observed many times. The rearrangement uses TRBV7-8 and TRBJ2-6; D may be TRBD2 (5 bases). This CDR3 region has 16 residues. The V end lost 4 bases, the J end lost 2 bases, and 12 bases lay between the germline ends. Germline V lookup: CDR1 SGHVS, CDR2 FQNEAQ. The CDR3 sequence is CASSSFRGTGANVLTF. The CDR3 nucleotides read TGTGCCAGCAGCTCGTTCCGGGGTACTGGGGCCAACGTCCTGACTTTC. Full variable domain (missing parts from reference TRBV7-8 and TRBJ2-6): GAGVSQSPRYKVAKRGQDVALRCDPISGHVSLFWYQQALGQGPEFLTYFQNEAQLDKSGLPSDRFFAERPEGSVSTLKIQRTQQEDSAVYLCASSSFRGTGANVLTFGAGSRLTVL.

Worth noting for this clonotype: The CDR3 end shows no conserved phenylalanine or tryptophan, and so a read error is likely. The V gene is TRBV28, the J gene TRBJ1-1; no reliable D call. The CDR3 contains 13 residues. V was pared by 2 bases and J by 10 bases, with 14 bases between. Germline assignment: CDR1 MDHEN and CDR2 SYDVKM. This CDR3 reads CASSLRSDGGAFL. The CDR3 region has the DNA TGTGCCAGCAGTTTAAGGTCGGACGGCGGAGCTTTCCTT.

About this clonotype itself: A much bigger clone sits one base away, suggesting this may be a read error. The chain is built from TRBV2 and TRBJ2-5; D unclear. Germline CDR1 and CDR2: SNHLY and FYNNEI. This CDR3 region has 16 residues. The CDR3 coding sequence is TGTGCCAGCAGCCTTGGTGGGCTAGAGGTTAAAGAGACCCAGCACTTC. Translated: CASSLGGLEVKETQHF.

The V gene is TRBV6-4, the J gene TRBJ1-1; D is unresolved. The CDR3 has 13 residues. Germline V gives CDR1 MRHNA, CDR2 SNTAGT. V lost 5 bases and J 3 bases, leaving 10 bases between the germline ends. CDR3 bases: TGTGCCAGCAGTTACGCAGGCCACACTGAAGCTTTCTTT. This translates into CASSYAGHTEAFF.

This clonotype was counted only a few times. This chain uses TRBV9 with TRBJ1-5; 8 nucleotides agree with TRBD1. Trimming removed 7 bases from V and 6 bases from J; junction bases left unmatched: 15. The CDR3 consists of 16 residues. Germline loops: CDR1 SGDLS, CDR2 YYNGEE. CDR3 in amino acids: CASSPQGQGSGQPQHF. The CDR3 DNA is TGTGCCAGCTCACCCCAAGGACAGGGTAGCGGTCAGCCCCAGCATTTT.

For this clonotype: One junction end disagrees with the germline gene, perhaps due to a read error. This chain connects TRBV5-4 to TRBJ2-5; the match to TRBD2 covers 7 bases. Germline V gives CDR1 SGHNT, CDR2 YYREEE (reference sequence). There are 16 residues in the CDR3. The CDR3 protein is CASSLMTSPGQETQCF. The CDR3 DNA is TGTGCCAGCAGCCTGATGACTAGCCCGGGCCAAGAGACCCAGTGCTTC.

This clonotype was detected only once. This sequence joins TRBV3-1 and TRBJ2-2; unclear D gene. Germline CDR1 is LGHDT and CDR2 is YNNKEL (reference sequence). This CDR3 spans 14 amino acids. V was pared by 1 base and J by 4 bases, with 7 bases between. The CDR3 loop reads CASSQGAATGELFF. The DNA of the CDR3 is TGTGCCAGCAGCCAAGGGGCAGCCACCGGGGAGCTGTTTTTT.